Below are 14 T cell receptor beta chains sequenced from a single sample in a study of cytomegalovirus exposure and HLA in healthy donors. 13 Jbeta primers and 60 Vbeta primers were used for the PCR. TCRdb keeps only in-frame clones here, not all; method: immunoSEQ multiplex PCR. Of 100,000 to 150,000 clones in the sample, approximately 80% were seen once. The sample was PBMCs. Receptors were obtained from a female donor in good health and CMV-seronegative.

The rearrangement links TRBV9 to TRBJ1-2; a possible D gene is TRBD1 (6 bases). Trimming took off 4 bases at V and 6 bases at J, with 16 bases between the two ends. There are 14 residues in the CDR3. Germline CDR1 and CDR2: SGDLS and YYNGEE. The DNA for the CDR3 is TGTGCCAGCAGCCCTGGACAGCTCGGGGATGGCTACACCTTC. Amino acid sequence: CASSPGQLGDGYTF. Looking up the rest from reference TRBV9 and TRBJ1-2 gives the full variable domain: DSGVTQTPKHLITATGQRVTLRCSPRSGDLSVYWYQQSLDQGLQFLIQYYNGEERAKGNILERFSAQQFPDLHSELNLSSLELGDSALYFCASSPGQLGDGYTFGSGTRLTVV.

In its sample, this clone was seen once. This chain joins TRBV11-2 and TRBJ2-7; the match to TRBD1 covers 8 bases. Germline CDR1 and CDR2: SGHAT and FQNNGV. The ends lost 1 base at V and 2 bases at J; junction bases unmatched: 7. The CDR3 is made up of 16 amino acids. The CDR3, as DNA: TGTGCCAGCAGCTTAGGCTCCGGGACAGGTGCCTACGAGCAGTACTTC. Its protein is CASSLGSGTGAYEQYF.

V usage is TRBV18 and J usage is TRBJ2-1; 10 bases are shared with TRBD2. The trim removed 5 bases at V and 4 bases at J, leaving 11 bases unmatched. From germline, CDR1 is KGHSH and CDR2 LQKENI. The CDR3 loop spans 17 amino acids. CDR3 sequence: CASSSGSGRAWYNEQFF. The CDR3 DNA reads as TGTGCCAGCTCATCGGGGAGCGGGAGGGCTTGGTACAATGAGCAGTTCTTC.

The chain uses TRBV5-4 and TRBJ2-7, with TRBD1 matching over 11 bases. This CDR3 is built from 15 residues. With V trimmed by 2 bases and J by 2 bases, 3 bases remained unmatched. CDR1 SGHNT and CDR2 YYREEE come from the germline V gene (reference sequence). CDR3 region: CASSLPGQGAYEQYF. In DNA, the CDR3 is TGTGCCAGCAGCTTACCGGGACAGGGGGCCTACGAGCAGTACTTC.

The chain employs TRBV11-3 and TRBJ2-1; 7 bases match TRBD2. The CDR3 consists of 16 residues. The V and J ends lost 0 bases and 3 bases, in that order; junction bases with no gene match: 5. CDR1 SGHNT and CDR2 YENEEA come from the germline V gene. The CDR3 is CASSLDGLAGYNEQFF. CDR3 sequence (DNA): TGTGCCAGCAGCTTAGATGGGTTAGCGGGCTACAATGAGCAGTTCTTC.

The gene calls are TRBV5-1 and TRBJ2-5; 12 positions match TRBD1. Looked up from germline, CDR1 is SGHRS and CDR2 is YFSETQ. Germline trimming cut 2 bases from V and 5 bases from J; bases unmatched to any gene: 4. The CDR3 extends over 15 amino acids. CDR3: CASSFGTGGRETQYF. In nucleotides, the CDR3 is TGCGCCAGCAGCTTCGGGACAGGGGGCCGGGAGACCCAGTACTTC.

This clone occurred a few times. The rearrangement uses TRBV29-1 and TRBJ2-7, with TRBD1 identical over 7 bases. Germline CDR1 SQVTM, CDR2 ANQGSEA. V lost 3 bases, J lost 4 bases, and 6 bases stayed unmatched. The CDR3 is 13 amino acids. CDR3 bases: TGCAGCGTTGAGACAGGGAGAACTTACGAGCAGTACTTC. Protein: CSVETGRTYEQYF.

This rearrangement joins TRBV5-1 to TRBJ2-5; possibly TRBD2 for D (5 bases). The CDR3 covers 16 residues. CDR1 SGHRS and CDR2 YFSETQ come from the germline V gene. Trimming stripped 0 bases from V and 7 bases from J, with 19 bases between. The CDR3 region has the DNA TGCGCCAGCAGCTTGGGTAGTGTGGACTCCGGTGGGACCCAGTACTTC. Protein product: CASSLGSVDSGGTQYF. Supplemented by reference TRBV5-1 and TRBJ2-5, the full variable domain reads KAGVTQTPRYLIKTRGQQVTLSCSPISGHRSVSWYQQTPGQGLQFLFEYFSETQRNKGNFPGRFSGRQFSNSRSEMNVSTLELGDSALYLCASSLGSVDSGGTQYFGPGTRLLVL.

This chain uses TRBV5-1 with TRBJ2-7, with D possibly matching TRBD1 (6 bases). The length of the CDR3 is 14 residues. Germline CDR1 is SGHRS and CDR2 is YFSETQ. The V and J ends lost 0 bases and 2 bases respectively, with 9 bases between them. CDR3 sequence (DNA): TGCGCCAGCAGCTTGGCAGGGGACCCCTACGAGCAGTACTTC. This gives the protein CASSLAGDPYEQYF.

The chain has TRBV7-8 and TRBJ1-1; 10 bases match TRBD1. Trimming took 6 bases from V and 5 from J; bases not matched to a gene: 9. CDR3 length equals 15 residues. Germline V gene sequence: CDR1 SGHVS, CDR2 FQNEAQ. In nucleotides, the CDR3 is TGTGCCAGCAGATACCGGCCGGGACAGGGGACTGAAGCTTTCTTT. Translation gives CASRYRPGQGTEAFF.

The chain employs TRBV5-1 and TRBJ1-2, with a tentative D call TRBD1 (5 bases). The ends were cut back, 3 bases at V and 3 bases at J, with 9 bases in the middle. This CDR3 contains 13 residues. Per germline, CDR1 SGHRS and CDR2 YFSETQ. In nucleotides, the CDR3 is TGCGCCAGCAGCTGGGACTTGGACTATGGCTACACCTTC. The encoded protein is CASSWDLDYGYTF.

This chain uses TRBV18 with TRBJ2-2; D possibly corresponds to TRBD1 (6 bases). The germline V gene encodes CDR1 KGHSH and CDR2 LQKENI. Between the trimmed V and J ends, which lost 6 bases and 1 base, there was a span of 15 bases. CDR3 size: 16 residues. CDR3 protein: CASSPRTVRNTGELFF. Written as DNA, the CDR3 is TGTGCCAGCTCCCCGCGGACAGTCAGGAACACCGGGGAGCTGTTTTTT.

The chain employs TRBV2 and TRBJ1-6; a possible D gene is TRBD1 (5 bases). Trimming shortened V by 3 bases and J by 8 bases, and 14 bases separated the two germline ends. This CDR3 is built from 15 residues. Germline assignment: CDR1 SNHLY and CDR2 FYNNEI. The CDR3: CASSEGGYGYSPLHF. In DNA, the CDR3 is TGTGCCAGCAGTGAGGGGGGATACGGGTATTCACCCCTCCACTTT. The full variable domain, its missing parts supplied by reference TRBV2 and TRBJ1-6, is EPEVTQTPSHQVTQMGQEVILRCVPISNHLYFYWYRQILGQKVEFLVSFYNNEISEKSEIFDDQFSVERPDGSNFTLKIRSTKLEDSAMYFCASSEGGYGYSPLHFGNGTRLTVT.

CDR3 region: CSVTGGGWDEQYF. The CDR3 nucleotides read TGCAGCGTTACGGGAGGGGGCTGGGACGAGCAGTACTTC. This chain joins TRBV29-1 and TRBJ2-7, with TRBD2 as a possible D gene (8 bases). The V and J ends lost 5 bases and 5 bases respectively, with 16 bases between them. The germline V gene encodes CDR1 SQVTM and CDR2 ANQGSEA. The CDR3 is made up of 13 amino acids.